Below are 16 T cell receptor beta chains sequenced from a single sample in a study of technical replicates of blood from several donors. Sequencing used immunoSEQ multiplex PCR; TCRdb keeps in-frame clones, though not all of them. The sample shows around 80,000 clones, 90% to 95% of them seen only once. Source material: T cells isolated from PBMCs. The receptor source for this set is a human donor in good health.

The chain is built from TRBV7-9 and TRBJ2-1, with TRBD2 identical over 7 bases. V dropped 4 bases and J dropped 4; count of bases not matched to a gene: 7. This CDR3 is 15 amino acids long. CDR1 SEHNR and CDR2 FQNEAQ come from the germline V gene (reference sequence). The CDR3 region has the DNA TGTGCCAGCAGCTCCGGGACTAAGATTTACAATGAGCAGTTCTTC. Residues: CASSSGTKIYNEQFF.

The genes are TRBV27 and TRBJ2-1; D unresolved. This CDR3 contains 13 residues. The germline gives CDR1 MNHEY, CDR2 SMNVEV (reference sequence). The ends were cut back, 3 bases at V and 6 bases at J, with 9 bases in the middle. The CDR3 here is CASSFWAGNEQFF. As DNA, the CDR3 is TGTGCCAGCAGTTTTTGGGCTGGCAATGAGCAGTTCTTC.

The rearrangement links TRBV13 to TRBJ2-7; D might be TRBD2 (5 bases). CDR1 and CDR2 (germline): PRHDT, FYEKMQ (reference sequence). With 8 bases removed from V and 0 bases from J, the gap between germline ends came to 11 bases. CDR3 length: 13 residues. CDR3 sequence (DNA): TGTGCCAGCGCGGGCGGCAACTCCTACGAGCAGTACTTC. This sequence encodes CASAGGNSYEQYF. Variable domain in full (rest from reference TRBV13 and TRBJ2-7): AAGVIQSPRHLIKEKRETATLKCYPIPRHDTVYWYQQGPGQDPQFLISFYEKMQSDKGSIPDRFSAQQFSDYHSELNMSSLELGDSALYFCASAGGNSYEQYFGPGTRLTVT.

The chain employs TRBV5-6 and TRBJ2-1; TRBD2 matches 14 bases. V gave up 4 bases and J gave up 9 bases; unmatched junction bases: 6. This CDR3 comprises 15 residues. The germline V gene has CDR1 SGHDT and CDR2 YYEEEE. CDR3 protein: CASSQGLAGAVEQFF. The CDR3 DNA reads TGTGCCAGCAGCCAGGGACTAGCGGGAGCCGTTGAGCAGTTCTTC.

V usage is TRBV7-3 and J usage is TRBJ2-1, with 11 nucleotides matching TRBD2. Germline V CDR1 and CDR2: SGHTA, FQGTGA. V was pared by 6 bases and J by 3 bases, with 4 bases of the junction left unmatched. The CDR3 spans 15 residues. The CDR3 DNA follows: TGTGCCAGCAGTCGACTAGCGGGACTCTACAATGAGCAGTTCTTC. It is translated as CASSRLAGLYNEQFF.

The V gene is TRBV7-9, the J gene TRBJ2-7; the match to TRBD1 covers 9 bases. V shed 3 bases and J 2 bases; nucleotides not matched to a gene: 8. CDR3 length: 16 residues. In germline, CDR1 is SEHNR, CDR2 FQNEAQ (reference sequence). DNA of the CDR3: TGTGCCAGCAGCTTCGGGACAGGGTCTTTGACCTACGAGCAGTACTTC. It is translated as CASSFGTGSLTYEQYF.

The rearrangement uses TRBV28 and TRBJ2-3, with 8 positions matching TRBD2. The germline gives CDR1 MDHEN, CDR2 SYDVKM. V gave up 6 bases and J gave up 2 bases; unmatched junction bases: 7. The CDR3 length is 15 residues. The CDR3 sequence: CASRPTGGVTDTQYF. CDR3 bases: TGTGCCAGCAGACCCACGGGGGGGGTCACAGATACGCAGTATTTT.

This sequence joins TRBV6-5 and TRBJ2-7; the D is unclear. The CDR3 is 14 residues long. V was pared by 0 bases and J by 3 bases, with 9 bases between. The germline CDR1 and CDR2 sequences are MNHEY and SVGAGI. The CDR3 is CASSYSIADYEQYF. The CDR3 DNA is TGTGCCAGCAGTTACTCGATCGCGGACTACGAGCAGTACTTC.

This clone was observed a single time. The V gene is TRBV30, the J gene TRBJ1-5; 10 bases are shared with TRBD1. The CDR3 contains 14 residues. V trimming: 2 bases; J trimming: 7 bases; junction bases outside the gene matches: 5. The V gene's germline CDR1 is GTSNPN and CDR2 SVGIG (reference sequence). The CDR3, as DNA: TGTGCCTGGAGTTCCGGGACAGGGGACCAGCCCCAGCATTTT. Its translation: CAWSSGTGDQPQHF.

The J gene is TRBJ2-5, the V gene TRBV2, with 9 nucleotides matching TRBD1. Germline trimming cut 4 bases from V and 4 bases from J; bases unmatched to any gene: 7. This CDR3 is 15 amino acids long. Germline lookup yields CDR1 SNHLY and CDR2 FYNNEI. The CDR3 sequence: CASSGDRERRETQYF. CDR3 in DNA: TGTGCCAGCAGTGGGGACAGGGAGAGAAGAGAGACCCAGTACTTC.

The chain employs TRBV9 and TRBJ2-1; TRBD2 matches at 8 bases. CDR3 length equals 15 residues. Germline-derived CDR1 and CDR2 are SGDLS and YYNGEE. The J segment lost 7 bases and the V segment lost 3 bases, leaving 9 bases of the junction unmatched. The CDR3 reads CASSDGTSSRNEQFF. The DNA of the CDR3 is TGTGCCAGCAGCGACGGGACTAGTAGCCGGAATGAGCAGTTCTTC. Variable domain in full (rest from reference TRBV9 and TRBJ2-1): DSGVTQTPKHLITATGQRVTLRCSPRSGDLSVYWYQQSLDQGLQFLIQYYNGEERAKGNILERFSAQQFPDLHSELNLSSLELGDSALYFCASSDGTSSRNEQFFGPGTRLTVL.

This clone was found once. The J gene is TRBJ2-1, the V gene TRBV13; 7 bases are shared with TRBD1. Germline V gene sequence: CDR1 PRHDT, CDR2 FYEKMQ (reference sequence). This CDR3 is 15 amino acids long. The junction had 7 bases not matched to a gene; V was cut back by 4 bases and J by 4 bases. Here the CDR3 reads CASSSGTEYYNEQFF. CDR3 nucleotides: TGTGCCAGCAGCTCCGGGACAGAATATTACAATGAGCAGTTCTTC.

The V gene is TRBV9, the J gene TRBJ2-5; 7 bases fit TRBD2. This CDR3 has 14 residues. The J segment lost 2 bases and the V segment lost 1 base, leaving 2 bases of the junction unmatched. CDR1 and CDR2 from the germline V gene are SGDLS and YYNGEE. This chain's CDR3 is CASSVWEGQETQYF. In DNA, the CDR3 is TGTGCCAGCAGCGTATGGGAGGGGCAAGAGACCCAGTACTTC.

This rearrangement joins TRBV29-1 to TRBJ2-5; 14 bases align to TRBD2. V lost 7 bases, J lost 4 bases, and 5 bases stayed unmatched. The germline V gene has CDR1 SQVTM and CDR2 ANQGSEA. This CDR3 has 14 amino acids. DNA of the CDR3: TGCAGCGCCGGGACTAGCGGGAGTGGAGAGACCCAGTACTTC. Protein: CSAGTSGSGETQYF.

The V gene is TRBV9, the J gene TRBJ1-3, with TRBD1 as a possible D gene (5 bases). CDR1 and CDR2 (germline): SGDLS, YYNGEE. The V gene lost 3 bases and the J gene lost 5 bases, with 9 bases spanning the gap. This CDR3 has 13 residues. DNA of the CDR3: TGTGCCAGCAGCGGTGACAGCCGAAACACCATATATTTT. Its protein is CASSGDSRNTIYF.

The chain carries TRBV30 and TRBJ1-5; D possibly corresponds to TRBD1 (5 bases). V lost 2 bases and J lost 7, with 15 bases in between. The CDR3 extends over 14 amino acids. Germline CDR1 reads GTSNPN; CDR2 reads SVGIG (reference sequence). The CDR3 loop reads CAWSPAGYRQPQHF. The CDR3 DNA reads TGTGCCTGGAGTCCAGCAGGGTATAGGCAGCCCCAGCATTTT.